Listed here are 21 T cell receptor beta chains from one sample, sequenced in a study of CD8+ T cells in alopecia areata. Treatment: oral pan-JAK inhibitor, 5-10 mg twice daily. Extraction of RNA preceded its reverse transcription into cDNA, which served as the sequencing template. The table came from immunoSEQ multiplex PCR; TCRdb's copy has only in-frame clones and leaves some out. Among about 92,000 clones, roughly 45% were seen once, and the ten largest hold roughly 18%. The source material was CD8+ T cells sorted from blood, sampled at week 24, from a patient treated with tofacitinib. These receptors were obtained from a human donor with alopecia areata.

V and J are TRBV19 and TRBJ2-2, with D uncertain. CDR3 length: 14 amino acids. The V end was cut by 7 bases, the J end by 6 bases, with 15 bases between. CDR1 LNHDA and CDR2 SQIVND come from the germline V gene (reference sequence). This CDR3 is CASIARAWAGELFF. DNA for the CDR3: TGTGCCAGTATCGCAAGGGCGTGGGCCGGGGAGCTGTTTTTT.

V is TRBV11-1 and J is TRBJ1-1; D is undetermined. V shed 5 bases and J shed 1 base, with 5 bases lying between them. This CDR3 is built from 12 residues. Germline CDR1 and CDR2: SGHAT and FQDESV (reference sequence). DNA for the CDR3: TGTGCCAGCAGCCGGGGGAACACTGAAGCTTTCTTT. Translated, it gives CASSRGNTEAFF.

The CDR3 loop is CASSQVTGGPYEQYF. Here the CDR3 DNA reads TGCGCCAGCAGCCAAGTTACAGGGGGTCCGTACGAGCAGTACTTC. The chain has TRBV4-1 and TRBJ2-7; 8 nucleotides align to TRBD1. Per the germline V gene, CDR1 is MGHRA and CDR2 is YSYEKL. V lost 1 base to trimming and J lost 4 bases; unmatched junction nucleotides: 6. The CDR3 covers 15 residues.

This clone has more than one count but fewer than ten. V is TRBV27 and J is TRBJ2-3; D remains ambiguous. Germline V gene lookup returns CDR1 MNHEY and CDR2 SMNVEV (reference sequence). The CDR3 runs to 15 residues. Trimming took 1 base from V and 4 from J, leaving 12 bases between them. CDR3 sequence reads: CASSLYSGPADTQYF. The CDR3 bases are TGTGCCAGCAGTTTATACTCCGGGCCGGCAGATACGCAGTATTTT.

This clone was counted a few times. The chain uses TRBV7-9 and TRBJ2-3; no clear D. Germline CDR1 is SEHNR and CDR2 is FQNEAQ (reference sequence). This CDR3 contains 12 residues. Trimming stripped 6 bases from V and 11 bases from J, with 15 bases between. Written as DNA, the CDR3 is TGTGCCAGCAGTCTAGTGCTCAAGGAGCAGTATTTT. It is translated as CASSLVLKEQYF.

The V and J genes are TRBV15 and TRBJ2-5, with TRBD2 matching over 11 bases. Germline V lookup: CDR1 LNHNV, CDR2 YYDKDF (reference sequence). Trimming cost V 2 bases and J 2 bases; bases outside gene matches: 4. CDR3 length: 16 amino acids. CDR3 amino acids: CATSRPGLAAQETQYF. The CDR3 nucleotides read TGTGCCACCAGCAGACCGGGACTAGCGGCTCAAGAGACCCAGTACTTC.

The chain employs TRBV2 and TRBJ2-3, with TRBD2 identical over 7 bases. This CDR3 contains 16 residues. CDR1 and CDR2 from the germline V gene are SNHLY and FYNNEI. The V segment lost 9 bases and the J segment 4 bases; nucleotides outside the gene matches: 16. CDR3 region: CASGGERFVYSDTQYF. The CDR3 nucleotides are TGTGCCAGTGGGGGGGAACGTTTTGTTTATTCAGATACGCAGTATTTT. The full variable domain, in which reference TRBV2 and TRBJ2-3 provide the parts outside the CDR3, is EPEVTQTPSHQVTQMGQEVILRCVPISNHLYFYWYRQILGQKVEFLVSFYNNEISEKSEIFDDQFSVERPDGSNFTLKIRSTKLEDSAMYFCASGGERFVYSDTQYFGPGTRLTVL.

This chain connects TRBV9 to TRBJ2-3; possibly TRBD1 or TRBD2 for D (5 bases each). Trimming removed 5 bases at V and 2 bases at J, with 9 bases between. The CDR3 covers 13 residues. Germline CDR1 reads SGDLS; CDR2 reads YYNGEE. The CDR3 loop reads CASRGVHTDTQYF. The CDR3 DNA reads as TGTGCCAGCAGGGGGGTCCACACAGATACGCAGTATTTT.

This rearrangement joins TRBV28 to TRBJ2-7; maybe TRBD1 (6 bases). The CDR3 consists of 14 residues. CDR1 and CDR2 from the germline V gene are MDHEN and SYDVKM. The V and J ends lost 3 bases and 1 base respectively, with 10 bases between them. CDR3 sequence: CASSFTGRSYEQYF. CDR3 bases: TGTGCCAGCAGTTTTACAGGGAGATCCTACGAGCAGTACTTC.

This clone was observed a few times. This chain links TRBV5-6 with TRBJ2-4; D is undetermined. Germline CDR1 reads SGHDT; CDR2 reads YYEEEE. V lost 4 bases and J lost 6, with 17 bases in between. The CDR3 runs to 15 residues. The CDR3, as DNA: TGTGCCAGCAGCCGCGCCCTATTGGGTAGAAACATTCAGTACTTC. This sequence encodes CASSRALLGRNIQYF. Full variable domain (missing parts from reference TRBV5-6 and TRBJ2-4): DAGVTQSPTHLIKTRGQQVTLRCSPKSGHDTVSWYQQALGQGPQFIFQYYEEEERQRGNFPDRFSGHQFPNYSSELNVNALLLGDSALYLCASSRALLGRNIQYFGAGTRLSVL.

This clone occurred a few times. The chain employs TRBV29-1 and TRBJ2-1, with 12 bases identical to TRBD2. Germline V lookup: CDR1 SQVTM, CDR2 ANQGSEA. The CDR3 loop spans 15 amino acids. The V gene end was trimmed by 3 bases and the J gene end by 5 bases; junction bases not matched to a gene: 5. The DNA for the CDR3 is TGCAGCGTTGAGTTTCGGACTAGCGGGAACAATGAGCAGTTCTTC. Amino acid sequence: CSVEFRTSGNNEQFF.

This rearrangement joins TRBV4-2 to TRBJ2-7, with D perhaps matching TRBD2 (6 bases). V was shortened by 0 bases and J by 0 bases, with 12 bases between the two germline ends. The length of the CDR3 is 16 residues. CDR1 is LGHNA, CDR2 YNFKEQ, per germline. The CDR3 DNA is TGTGCCAGCAGCCAAGATAAATCCGGGAGCTCCTACGAGCAGTACTTC. Its protein is CASSQDKSGSSYEQYF.

The chain links TRBV6-5 to TRBJ2-7; D unclear. Deletions cut 4 bases from V and 5 bases from J, with 12 bases between. The CDR3 sequence is 13 residues long. Germline values: CDR1 MNHEY, CDR2 SVGAGI. The DNA for the CDR3 is TGTGCCAGCAGTTCCTCCCCGGTGGACGAGCAGTACTTC. It encodes CASSSSPVDEQYF.

V usage is TRBV9 and J usage is TRBJ2-3; D is undetermined. Germline CDR1 and CDR2: SGDLS and YYNGEE. This CDR3 is 11 amino acids long. Trimming removed 4 bases from V and 2 bases from J, with 2 bases in between. The CDR3 region is CASSLTDTQYF. DNA of the CDR3: TGTGCCAGCAGCCTCACAGATACGCAGTATTTT.

This chain connects TRBV27 to TRBJ1-5, with D perhaps matching TRBD1 (5 bases). The V end was cut by 6 bases, the J end by 3 bases, with 15 bases between. The CDR3 covers 15 residues. Germline CDR1 is MNHEY and CDR2 is SMNVEV (reference sequence). CDR3 sequence (DNA): TGTGCCAGCAGCTCGGACCGAGGGGACAATCAGCCCCAGCATTTT. Residues: CASSSDRGDNQPQHF.

V and J are TRBV28 and TRBJ2-5; the match to TRBD1 covers 10 bases. Germline loops: CDR1 MDHEN, CDR2 SYDVKM. CDR3 size: 15 residues. The ends lost 6 bases at V and 0 bases at J; junction bases unmatched: 4. The CDR3 loop reads CASRLTGGHQETQYF. CDR3 bases: TGTGCCAGCAGGCTGACAGGGGGCCACCAAGAGACCCAGTACTTC.

This clone was recorded a few times. This chain links TRBV29-1 with TRBJ2-7; a possible D gene is TRBD2 (5 bases). The CDR3 spans 14 residues. Germline CDR1 SQVTM, CDR2 ANQGSEA. V gave up 6 bases and J gave up 0 bases, with 15 bases separating them. CDR3 loop: CSVPGGGSSYEQYF. The CDR3 coding sequence is TGCAGCGTCCCCGGCGGAGGAAGCTCCTACGAGCAGTACTTC.

This rearrangement joins TRBV27 to TRBJ2-1; maybe TRBD2 (9 bases). In germline, CDR1 is MNHEY, CDR2 SMNVEV (reference sequence). The CDR3 has 19 amino acids. The V end lost 2 bases, the J end lost 7 bases, and 27 bases lay between the germline ends. The CDR3 region has the DNA TGTGCCAGCAGTTTACAGGGGGCCCTTAGCGGGAGAGCGCAAAATGAGCAGTTCTTC. It codes for CASSLQGALSGRAQNEQFF.

This clone was recorded a few times. This rearrangement joins TRBV5-1 to TRBJ2-1, with TRBD2 matching 10 bases. The V segment lost 6 bases and the J segment 8 bases; nucleotides outside the gene matches: 11. This CDR3 spans 15 amino acids. Germline values: CDR1 SGHRS, CDR2 YFSETQ. The CDR3 is CASKREAGGGDEQFF. The CDR3 coding sequence is TGCGCCAGCAAACGAGAAGCGGGAGGGGGCGATGAGCAGTTCTTC.

This clone occurred a few times. V gene TRBV7-2 combines with J gene TRBJ2-5, with unresolved D. Germline V gene sequence: CDR1 SGHTA, CDR2 FQGNSA. V was clipped by 5 bases and J by 4 bases, with 2 bases between them. The CDR3 has 10 amino acids. The CDR3: CASSGETQYF. DNA of the CDR3: TGTGCCAGCAGCGGAGAGACCCAGTACTTC. Full variable domain (remainder filled in from reference TRBV7-2 and TRBJ2-5): GAGVSQSPSNKVTEKGKDVELRCDPISGHTALYWYRQSLGQGLEFLIYFQGNSAPDKSGLPSDRFSAERTGGSVSTLTIQRTQQEDSAVYLCASSGETQYFGPGTRLLVL.

CDR3 bases: TGTGCCAGCAGCCCCCAGGATGGGGGAGTCCATGAGCAGTTCTTC. Its translation is CASSPQDGGVHEQFF. The V gene is TRBV7-3, the J gene TRBJ2-1; D may correspond to TRBD1 or TRBD2 (5 bases each). The CDR3 has 15 residues. Germline values: CDR1 SGHTA, CDR2 FQGTGA. V was pared by 5 bases and J by 8 bases, with 19 bases between.